This TCR beta chain is drawn from a study of graft-versus-host responses after intestinal transplantation (dated by TCRdb to the early 2020s). Describing the broader study: The transplants that recipients received were multivisceral, liver-intestinal, or isolated intestinal. Anti-thymocyte globulin induction was given to all recipients, followed by maintenance tacrolimus and steroids for roughly 3 years. Graft-versus-host and host-versus-graft alloreactive T cell clones were tracked in the graft, circulation and bone marrow after intestinal transplantation using bulk TCR-beta CDR3 sequencing. Samples from three later patients were sequenced in-house on an Illumina MiSeq with MiXCR processing rather than by the commercial service. The cohort enrolled about two dozen intestinal transplant recipients, one of whom was a retransplant, and 3 patients without pretransplant specimens were excluded. Alloreactive clones were identified by sequencing pre-transplant mixed lymphocyte reaction products and comparing them with unstimulated pre-transplant donor and recipient T cells. A peak of at least 4% donor T cells among recipient peripheral blood mononuclear cells was the definition used for donor T cell macrochimerism.

A note on this clone: Its antigen is not yet known. It has no much larger one-base neighbor in the sample; base qualities were not kept.

The intended sense of this specimen's time point label: cells obtained before transplantation from donor or recipient. CD3+CD4+ and CD3+CD8+ populations were FACS-sorted from unstimulated pre-transplant donor and recipient cells taken from spleen or lymph nodes. Trimming takes 6 bases off V and 2 bases off J; junction bases not matched to a gene: 6. The CDR3 runs 15 residues from the cysteine to the phenylalanine. Here the CDR3 DNA is all that survives: 45 bases in frame from base 1. The germline V gene gives CDR1 as SNHLY and CDR2 as FYNNEI. Overall study results and their limits: GvH clones were detected in recipient bone marrow, and some of these GvH clones were observed earlier in ileal mucosa or blood, consistent with an intestinal mucosal origin. In patients with donor T cell macrochimerism, the allografts had high GvH to HvG T cell clonal ratios. Peak levels of circulating GvH clones were associated with declines in HvG clones early after transplant. The conclusions were limited by the relatively low number and heterogeneity of the intestinal transplant patients.

The receptor library was made with the immunoSEQ multiplex PCR assay. For most patients, genomic DNA was isolated with the Qiagen DNeasy Blood and Tissue Kit and shipped frozen to Adaptive Biotechnologies for TCR sequencing. Adaptive Biotechnologies carried out high-throughput TCR-beta CDR3 sequencing of genomic DNA for most patients. As for the authors' bioinformatics: TCR sequencing data were retrieved from Adaptive's ImmunoSEQ software for 15 to 20 patients, whereas a few other patients were processed with MiXCR and VDJtools. To correct CD4 versus CD8 sorting errors, any sequence found in both subsets at a frequency ratio below 5:1 was removed. CDR3 nucleotide sequences shared between donor and recipient were removed because their origin could not be assigned. To count as alloreactive, a clone needed at least 2-fold expansion over unstimulated cells and a minimum CFSE-low frequency of 0.002% (template counts) or 0.001% (read counts). A clone was considered mappable if detected in the sequenced pre-transplant spleen, lymph node, or MLR CFSE-low populations of the donor or recipient. The cumulative frequency of alloreactive clones was calculated as a percentage of all sequences, weighted by copy number. TCRdb obtained this table from immuneACCESS and retained in-frame rearrangements with V and J assigned. These tables miss some clones; where compared with another copy, unresolved V genes account for less than half of the shortfall, and the remainder is unexplained. V, J and clone size were drawn from that table, and D and trimming were deduced from the DNA. Present in this sample are about 41,000 clones, about 95% of which were seen just once. The ten top clones hold roughly 0.58% of the sample.

The receptor chain draws on TRBV2 and TRBJ2-7, with TRBD2 matching 11 junction bases. The clonotype originates from a human donor who was the organ donor for an intestinal transplant. This material consisted of unstimulated CD8+ T cells sorted from spleen or lymph node cells, taken before transplant. The sequenced DNA: TGTGCCAGCAGAGAAACTAGCGGGGGAGCCTACGAGCAGTACTTC. This translates into CASRETSGGAYEQYF.